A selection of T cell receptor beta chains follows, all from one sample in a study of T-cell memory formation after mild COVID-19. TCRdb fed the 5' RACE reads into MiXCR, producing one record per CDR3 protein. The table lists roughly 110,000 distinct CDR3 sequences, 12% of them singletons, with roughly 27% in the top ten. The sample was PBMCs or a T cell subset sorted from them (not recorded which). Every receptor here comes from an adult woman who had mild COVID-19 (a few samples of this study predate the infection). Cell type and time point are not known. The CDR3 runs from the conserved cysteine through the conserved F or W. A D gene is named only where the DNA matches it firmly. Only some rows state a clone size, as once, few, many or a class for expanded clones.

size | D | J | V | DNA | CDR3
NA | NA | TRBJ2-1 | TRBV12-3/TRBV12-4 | TGTGCCAGCAGTTTCGTTGGGGGTGAGCAGTTCTTC | CASSFVGGEQFF
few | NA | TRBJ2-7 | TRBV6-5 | TGTGCCAGCAGTGCGGGACATATGAGCTCCTACGAGCAGTACTTC | CASSAGHMSSYEQYF
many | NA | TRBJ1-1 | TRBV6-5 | TGTGCCAGCAGTTACGGGGAGTCTATCACTGAAGCTTTCTTT | CASSYGESITEAFF
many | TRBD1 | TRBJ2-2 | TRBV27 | TGTGCCAGCAGTCCACGGTCCTACGGGACAGCGGTCACCGGGGAGCTGTTTTTT | CASSPRSYGTAVTGELFF
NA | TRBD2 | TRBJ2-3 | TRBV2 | TGTGCCAGCAGTGCTACTAGCGGGGGGGCGGATACGCAGTATTTT | CASSATSGGADTQYF
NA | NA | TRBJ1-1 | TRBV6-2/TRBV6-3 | TGTGCCAGCAGGTACAATTTGGACAGCCCCAGCACTGAAGCTTTCTTT | CASRYNLDSPSTEAFF
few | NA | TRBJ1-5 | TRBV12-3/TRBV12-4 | TGTGCCAGCAGTTTGAATTCTAGACCTAATCAGCCCCAGCATTTT | CASSLNSRPNQPQHF
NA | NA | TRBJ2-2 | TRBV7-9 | TGTGCCAGCAGCCAGCTAGGGAACACCGGGGAGCTGTTTTTT | CASSQLGNTGELFF
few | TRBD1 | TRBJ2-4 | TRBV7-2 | TGTGCCAGCAGCCCGGGGGGGACAGGGGAAAACATTCAGTACTTC | CASSPGGTGENIQYF
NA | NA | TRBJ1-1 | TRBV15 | TGTGCCACCAGCAGGGAGGAGGGACCGGGAGCTTTCTTT | CATSREEGPGAFF
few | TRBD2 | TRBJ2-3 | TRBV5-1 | TGCGCCAGCAGCTTTAGCGGGGCCGGGACAGATACGCAGTATTTT | CASSFSGAGTDTQYF
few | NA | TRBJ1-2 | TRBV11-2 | TGTGCCAGCAGCTTAGGATGGGGTACAGCTAACTATGGCTACACCTTC | CASSLGWGTANYGYTF
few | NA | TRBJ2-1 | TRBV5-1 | TGCGCCAGCAGCTTGGAAGGGGGATCGGATGAGCAGTTCTTC | CASSLEGGSDEQFF
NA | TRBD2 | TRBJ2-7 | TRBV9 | TGTGCCAGCAGCCCCGAGGTAGCGGGAGCGGGCGAGCAGTACTTC | CASSPEVAGAGEQYF
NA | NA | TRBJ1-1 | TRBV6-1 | TGTGCCACGGGGGACTCCGTCATGAACACTGAAGCTTTCTTT | CATGDSVMNTEAFF
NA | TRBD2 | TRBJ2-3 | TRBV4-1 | TGCGCCAGCAGCCAAGGCTCTCTGGGGGGGAGCACAGATACGCAGTATTTT | CASSQGSLGGSTDTQYF
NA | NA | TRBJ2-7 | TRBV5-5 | TGTGCCAGCAGCCCCGAGGGGGGTGGCTACGAGCAGTACTTC | CASSPEGGGYEQYF
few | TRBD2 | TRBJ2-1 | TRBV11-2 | TGTGCCAGCAGCGATAGCGGGAGGGATTACAATGAGCAGTTCTTC | CASSDSGRDYNEQFF
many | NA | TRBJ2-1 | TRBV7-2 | TGTGCCAGCAGCCTGACAGGCCCAGACAATGAGCAGTTCTTC | CASSLTGPDNEQFF
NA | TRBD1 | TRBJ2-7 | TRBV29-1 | TGCAGCGTTGGGCCACAGGGGGCAGATTACGAGCAGTACTTC | CSVGPQGADYEQYF
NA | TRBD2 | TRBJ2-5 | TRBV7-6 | TGTGCCAGCAGCTACGGACTAGCGGGAGGAGAGACCCAGTACTTC | CASSYGLAGGETQYF
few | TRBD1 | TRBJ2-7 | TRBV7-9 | TGTGCCAGCAGCCGAACTTACGGGACAGCATCCTACGAGCAGTACTTC | CASSRTYGTASYEQYF
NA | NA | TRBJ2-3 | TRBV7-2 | TGTGCCAGCAGCCCAGTTGGGGATACGCAGTATTTT | CASSPVGDTQYF
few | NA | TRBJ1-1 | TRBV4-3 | TGCGCCAGCAGAAAAGAGGTGTCTTCCTGGTACACTGAAGCTTTCTTT | CASRKEVSSWYTEAFF
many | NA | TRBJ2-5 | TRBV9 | TGTGCCAGCAGCGCTAGAGGGGACCCTAGCAGGACCCAGTACTTC | CASSARGDPSRTQYF
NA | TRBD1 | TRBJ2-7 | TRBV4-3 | TGCGCCAGCAGCCAAGAAATACAGGGGTCCTACGAGCAGTACTTC | CASSQEIQGSYEQYF
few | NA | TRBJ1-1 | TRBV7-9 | TGTGCCAGCAACTCCCCCGAGCCCAGTTCGAACACTGAAGCTTTCTTT | CASNSPEPSSNTEAFF
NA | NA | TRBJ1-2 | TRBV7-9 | TGTGCCAGCAGCGGGGCCCTGTATGGCTACACCTTC | CASSGALYGYTF
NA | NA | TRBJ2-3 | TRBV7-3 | TGTGCCAGCAGCCGTCTCCAGTCAGATACGCAGTATTTT | CASSRLQSDTQYF
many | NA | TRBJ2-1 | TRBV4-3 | TGCGCCAGCAGCCAAGGGCCTATCAATGAGCAGTTCTTC | CASSQGPINEQFF
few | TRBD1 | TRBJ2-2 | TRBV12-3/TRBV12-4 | TGTGCCAGCACCCGTGACAGGGAAGGCACCGGGGAGCTGTTTTTT | CASTRDREGTGELFF
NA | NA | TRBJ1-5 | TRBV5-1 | TGCGCCAGCAGCTTGGCACCGAATCAGCCCCAGCATTTT | CASSLAPNQPQHF
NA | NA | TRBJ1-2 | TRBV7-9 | TGTGCCAGCAGCTTAGACAGGGAGGCTGGCTACACCTTC | CASSLDREAGYTF
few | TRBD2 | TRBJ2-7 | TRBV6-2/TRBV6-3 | TGTGCCAGCAGTTACCGGCTAGCGGGAACGGGAGAGCAGTACTTC | CASSYRLAGTGEQYF
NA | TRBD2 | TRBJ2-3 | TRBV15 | TGTGCCACCAGCAGAGTCGGACTAGAAAACACAGATACGCAGTATTTT | CATSRVGLENTDTQYF
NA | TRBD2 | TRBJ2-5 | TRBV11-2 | TGTGCCAGCAGCACAGGACTAGCGGGGCGGGAGACCCAGTACTTC | CASSTGLAGRETQYF
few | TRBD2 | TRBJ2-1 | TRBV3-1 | TGTGCCAGCAGCCAAGCCGGGACTAGCGGGAGGTATGAGCAGTTCTTC | CASSQAGTSGRYEQFF
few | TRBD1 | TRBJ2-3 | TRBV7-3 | TGTGCCAGCAGCTCCTCAGGGGGATCAGGAGATACGCAGTATTTT | CASSSSGGSGDTQYF
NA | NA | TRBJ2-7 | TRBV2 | TGTGCCACACAGGGAGGTGTCAACTACGAGCAGTACTTC | CATQGGVNYEQYF
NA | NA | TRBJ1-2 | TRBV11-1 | TGTGCCAGCAGCCAGGGTTGGGAACCTGGCTACACCTTC | CASSQGWEPGYTF
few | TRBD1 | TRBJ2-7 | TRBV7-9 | TGTGCCAGCAGGGGGACAGGGAACTACGAGCAGTACTTC | CASRGTGNYEQYF
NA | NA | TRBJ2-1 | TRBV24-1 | TGTGCCACCAGTGATTCTTCAGGGGGGTATGAGCAGTTCTTC | CATSDSSGGYEQFF